The entry below gives a single TCR beta chain sequence along with its context. V was shortened by 8 bases and J by 5 bases, with 15 bases between the two germline ends. This CDR3 is 13 amino acids long. These data belong to a study of blood T cell repertoires in COVID-19. Some clones are missing from TCRdb's copy, which holds only in-frame ones; the method was immunoSEQ multiplex PCR. The sample lists some 200,000 clones, 84% occurring once. The chain employs TRBV12-3 or TRBV12-4 and TRBJ1-1; no reliable D call. This clonotype was obtained from a woman aged 50 to 65 with active or convalescent COVID-19. Source material: peripheral blood. CDR3 residues: CASYDGVRTEAFF. CDR3 nucleotide sequence: TGTGCCAGCTATGACGGGGTCCGGACTGAAGCTTTCTTT.